These T cell receptor beta chains were read from a single sample in a study of early stage breast cancer tumors. Repertoires were generated with immunoSEQ multiplex PCR, while TCRdb's copy carries only in-frame clones and drops some. The sample lists 69,000 or so clones; over 80% were seen once. The sample taken for sequencing was blood. These receptors were obtained from a person aged 40-50 years with breast cancer. The CDR3 runs from the conserved cysteine through the conserved F or W. D genes are given only for firm matches. Some rows have no size entry. The others give once, few or many, or a class for an expanded clone.

NA | TRBJ2-7 | NA | TRBV28 | CASSGPGPQSHEQYF | TGTGCCAGCAGCGGTCCAGGACCGCAGTCCCACGAGCAGTACTTC
once | TRBJ2-6 | NA | TRBV2 | CASSVDEGRRAGANVLTF | TGTGCCAGCAGTGTGGACGAAGGTCGAAGGGCTGGGGCCAACGTCCTGACTTTC
once | TRBJ2-7 | NA | TRBV5-6 | CASSLNAIYEQYF | TGTGCCAGCAGCTTGAACGCGATCTACGAGCAGTACTTC
NA | TRBJ2-1 | NA | TRBV14 | CASSHGILPPYNEQFF | TGTGCCAGCAGCCACGGTATACTTCCGCCCTACAATGAGCAGTTCTTC
NA | TRBJ2-5 | NA | TRBV11-2 | CASSDTTRGETQYF | TGTGCCAGCAGCGATACGACCCGAGGGGAGACCCAGTACTTC
NA | TRBJ2-7 | TRBD1 | TRBV29-1 | CSAQVATGSEQYF | TGCAGCGCGCAGGTGGCGACAGGGAGCGAGCAGTACTTC
NA | TRBJ2-3 | TRBD2 | TRBV5-4 | CASSLVSGSADTQYF | TGTGCCAGCAGCTTGGTTAGCGGGAGTGCAGATACGCAGTATTTT
once | TRBJ2-2 | NA | TRBV28 | CASSSGGPANTGELFF | TGTGCCAGCAGTTCCGGGGGCCCAGCGAACACCGGGGAGCTGTTTTTT
NA | TRBJ1-4 | TRBD1 | TRBV25-1 | CASSGGDRGDEKLFF | TGTGCCAGCAGTGGGGGTGACAGGGGAGATGAAAAACTGTTTTTT
NA | TRBJ1-2 | NA | TRBV29-1 | CSVERVEANYGYTF | TGCAGCGTCGAACGGGTAGAAGCTAACTATGGCTACACCTTC
NA | TRBJ1-4 | TRBD1 | TRBV4-1 | CASSHPGGQDKEKLFF | TGCGCCAGCAGCCACCCGGGGGGACAGGATAAGGAAAAACTGTTTTTT
NA | TRBJ1-3 | NA | TRBV9 | CASSVGQPSSGNTIYF | TGTGCCAGCAGCGTCGGACAGCCGAGCTCTGGAAACACCATATATTTT
few | TRBJ1-2 | TRBD1 | TRBV28 | CASSWGQNYGYTF | TGTGCCAGCAGCTGGGGACAGAACTATGGCTACACCTTC
once | TRBJ2-1 | TRBD1 | TRBV11-2 | CASRAAVGQGRFF | TGTGCCAGCAGGGCAGCCGTCGGACAGGGTCGGTTCTTC
NA | TRBJ1-1 | NA | TRBV2 | CASSYRVYTEAFF | TGTGCCAGCAGTTACAGGGTCTACACTGAAGCTTTCTTT
NA | TRBJ2-1 | TRBD2 | TRBV7-4 | CASSPHPRLAGETSYCNEQFF | TGTGCCAGCAGCCCCCACCCACGACTAGCGGGAGAGACTTCTTATTGCAATGAGCAGTTCTTC
NA | TRBJ2-7 | TRBD2 | TRBV6-6 | CASSYSTSGPYEQYF | TGTGCCAGCAGTTACTCGACTAGCGGACCCTACGAGCAGTACTTC
NA | TRBJ2-1 | NA | TRBV14 | CASSQLEMSEYNEQFF | TGTGCCAGCAGCCAATTAGAGATGTCTGAATACAATGAGCAGTTCTTC
NA | TRBJ2-1 | TRBD2 | TRBV13 | CASSLPSGSADEQFF | TGTGCCAGCAGCTTGCCCAGCGGGAGTGCCGATGAGCAGTTCTTC
NA | TRBJ2-7 | TRBD2 | TRBV19 | CASSPGREYYEQYF | TGTGCCAGTAGTCCCGGGCGGGAGTACTACGAGCAGTACTTC
NA | TRBJ2-7 | NA | TRBV18 | CASSPGGSSYEQYF | TGTGCCAGCTCACCAGGGGGTAGCTCCTACGAGCAGTACTTC
NA | TRBJ2-7 | TRBD2 | TRBV4-1 | CASSPAGLAVEQYF | TGCGCCAGCAGCCCAGCGGGACTAGCGGTTGAGCAGTACTTC
NA | TRBJ1-1 | NA | TRBV27 | CASSLILGTEAFF | TGTGCCAGCAGTCTAATCCTGGGCACTGAAGCTTTCTTT
NA | TRBJ2-3 | NA | TRBV6-1 | CASTRTDTQYF | TGTGCCAGCACGCGCACAGATACGCAGTATTTT
NA | TRBJ1-4 | TRBD1 | TRBV27 | CASSPWDRANEKLFF | TGTGCCAGCAGTCCCTGGGACAGGGCTAATGAAAAACTGTTTTTT
NA | TRBJ2-3 | NA | TRBV7-9 | CASSLYDADPDTQYF | TGTGCCAGCAGCTTATACGACGCCGACCCAGATACGCAGTATTTT
NA | TRBJ1-2 | NA | TRBV28 | CASSLYGERYGYTF | TGTGCCAGCAGTTTATATGGGGAGCGGTATGGCTACACCTTC
NA | TRBJ2-6 | NA | TRBV6-1 | CASSDNPGANVLTF | TGTGCCAGCAGTGATAACCCTGGGGCCAACGTCCTGACTTTC
few | TRBJ1-1 | TRBD1 | TRBV28 | CATQGAPLFTEAFF | TGTGCCACCCAGGGGGCGCCTCTCTTCACTGAAGCTTTCTTT
few | TRBJ2-7 | TRBD2 | TRBV4-2 | CASSQWTSGIVSYEQYF | TGTGCCAGCAGCCAATGGACTAGCGGGATAGTTTCCTACGAGCAGTACTTC
NA | TRBJ1-4 | NA | TRBV5-8 | CASPRGGSSTANEKLFF | TGTGCCAGCCCTCGGGGAGGGAGTTCGACGGCTAATGAAAAACTGTTTTTT
NA | TRBJ2-2 | NA | TRBV28 | CATTLGRRLGSNTGELFF | TGTGCGACGACCCTGGGTCGTCGGCTCGGATCGAACACCGGGGAGCTGTTTTTT
once | TRBJ2-3 | TRBD2 | TRBV6-5 | CASSLTSGRPHTQYF | TGTGCCAGCAGTCTCACTAGCGGGAGGCCTCATACGCAGTATTTT
NA | TRBJ1-1 | TRBD1 | TRBV9 | CASSVAGQMNTEAFF | TGTGCCAGCAGCGTAGCGGGACAGATGAACACTGAAGCTTTCTTT
NA | TRBJ1-5 | NA | TRBV29-1 | CSVGTVYNQPQHF | TGCAGCGTTGGGACAGTCTACAATCAGCCCCAGCATTTT
NA | TRBJ2-5 | TRBD2 | TRBV28 | CATAGGSMVGETQYF | TGTGCCACCGCGGGGGGGTCAATGGTGGGGGAGACCCAGTACTTC
few | TRBJ2-7 | NA | TRBV7-7 | CASSSTVVTYEQYF | TGTGCTAGCAGCTCCACAGTGGTTACCTACGAGCAGTACTTC
NA | TRBJ1-2 | TRBD1 | TRBV30 | CAWSVRLGQTYGYTF | TGTGCCTGGAGTGTACGGTTGGGACAGACCTATGGCTACACCTTC
NA | TRBJ2-4 | NA | TRBV28 | CASSLRNLAKNIQYF | TGTGCCAGCAGCCTTAGGAACCTAGCCAAAAACATTCAGTACTTC